This TCR beta chain is from a study of blood T cell repertoires in COVID-19. Study-level background: PBMCs, B-cell-depleted T cells, or T cells provided the cDNA or gDNA that made up the material.

The germline CDR1 and CDR2 sequences are SGHDN and FVKESK. The CDR3 has 13 amino acids. Trimming at V came to 0 bases and at J to 10 bases, leaving 3 bases not matched to a gene. The table came from immunoSEQ multiplex PCR; TCRdb's copy has only in-frame clones and leaves some out. Found here are approximately 52,000 clones, 65% to 90% of them singletons; the top ten hold 14%. This sequence originates from a man aged 70-80 years with acute or convalescent COVID-19. This chain connects TRBV14 to TRBJ2-1; 7 nucleotides align to TRBD2. Sequenced material: peripheral blood. The CDR3 bases are TGTGCCAGCAGCCAAGATATGGGAGGGGAGCAGTTCTTC. Residues: CASSQDMGGEQFF.